These 24 T cell receptor beta chains share one sample of origin, sequenced in a study of T-cell memory formation after mild COVID-19. TCRdb ran MiXCR on the 5' RACE reads and lists one entry per CDR3 protein. In the table there are around 200,000 distinct CDR3 sequences, over 9.5% of which are singletons. The sequenced material came from PBMCs or a T cell subset sorted from them (not recorded which). The receptors come from a man younger than 30 who had mild COVID-19 (a few samples of this study predate the infection). Cell type and time point are not known.

This chain connects TRBV25-1 to TRBJ2-2; a possible D gene is TRBD2 (5 bases). The CDR3 is 12 amino acids. Trimming removed 8 bases from V and 9 bases from J, with 13 bases in between. Germline CDR1 reads MGHDK; CDR2 reads SYGVNS. The CDR3 DNA is TGTGCCAGCCTGGGAGCTAGGAGGGAGCTGTTTTTT. Translation gives CASLGARRELFF.

The rearrangement links TRBV7-9 to TRBJ2-5; a weak D match, TRBD2 (5 bases). Germline V gene sequence: CDR1 SEHNR, CDR2 FQNEAQ (reference sequence). The CDR3 extends over 14 amino acids. V lost 5 bases and J lost 0, with 10 bases in between. The CDR3 region is CASSEGGYQETQYF. CDR3 DNA: TGTGCCAGCAGCGAAGGAGGCTACCAAGAGACCCAGTACTTC.

This clonotype came up a few times. In nucleotides, the CDR3 is TGTGCCAGCAGTATCGGGACAGGACCGAACAATGAGCAGTTCTTC. Its translation is CASSIGTGPNNEQFF. The chain carries TRBV12-3 or TRBV12-4 and TRBJ2-1; 8 bases align to TRBD1. V was clipped by 5 bases and J by 5 bases; unmatched bases: 8. The CDR3 sequence is 15 residues long.

This sequence joins TRBV4-3 and TRBJ2-1; D may correspond to TRBD1 or TRBD2 (5 bases each). V lost 1 base and J lost 0, with 7 bases in between. The CDR3 has 15 amino acids. Germline-derived CDR1 and CDR2 are LGHNA and YSLEER. CDR3 protein: CASSQGGSSYNEQFF. The CDR3 DNA reads TGCGCCAGCAGCCAAGGGGGGAGCTCCTACAATGAGCAGTTCTTC.

This clonotype was found many times. The gene calls are TRBV12-3 or TRBV12-4 and TRBJ1-2; D is perhaps TRBD1 (6 bases). Trimming cost V 6 bases and J 4 bases, with 18 bases left between them. The CDR3 covers 15 residues. The CDR3 loop reads CASRQGILSPYGYTF. In DNA form, the CDR3 reads TGTGCCAGCAGGCAGGGGATATTGAGTCCCTATGGCTACACCTTC.

The J gene is TRBJ1-1, the V gene TRBV28, with D tentatively TRBD1 (6 bases). Trimming shortened V by 6 bases and J by 4 bases, and 21 bases separated the two germline ends. In germline, CDR1 is MDHEN, CDR2 SYDVKM. The CDR3 consists of 16 residues. The CDR3 reads CASSQYSQGMGTEAFF. The CDR3 DNA follows: TGTGCCAGCAGCCAATACAGTCAGGGGATGGGCACTGAAGCTTTCTTT.

This clonotype was detected ten times or more. V gene TRBV9 combines with J gene TRBJ2-5; 8 nucleotides agree with TRBD1. The V gene's germline CDR1 is SGDLS and CDR2 YYNGEE. The V gene end was trimmed by 2 bases and the J gene end by 5 bases; junction bases not matched to a gene: 11. This CDR3 has 16 amino acids. CDR3 bases: TGTGCCAGCAGCGTCTCCCCCCGGGACAGGCGGGAGACCCAGTACTTC. Translation: CASSVSPRDRRETQYF.

This clonotype occurred a few times. This chain connects TRBV20-1 to TRBJ1-2; TRBD1 is a possible D gene (6 bases). CDR1 and CDR2 from the germline V gene are DFQATT and SNEGSKA (reference sequence). Trimming pared 3 bases from V and 0 bases from J, leaving 17 bases between. This CDR3 has 16 residues. The CDR3 loop is CSARSRDTTSNYGYTF. DNA for the CDR3: TGCAGTGCTAGGTCCCGGGACACTACTTCTAACTATGGCTACACCTTC.

This clonotype was found a few times. The rearrangement joins TRBV19 to TRBJ1-1, with 10 bases aligning to TRBD1. This CDR3 region has 15 residues. After removal of 4 bases from V and 6 bases from J, the junction contained 8 bases not matched to a gene. The germline V gene has CDR1 LNHDA and CDR2 SQIVND (reference sequence). The CDR3 bases are TGTGCCAGTAGTACGACCGGGACAGGGGACTCTGAAGCTTTCTTT. It specifies CASSTTGTGDSEAFF. Combining the CDR3 with reference TRBV19 and TRBJ1-1 gives the whole variable domain DGGITQSPKYLFRKEGQNVTLSCEQNLNHDAMYWYRQDPGQGLRLIYYSQIVNDFQKGDIAEGYSVSREKKESFPLTVTSAQKNPTAFYLCASSTTGTGDSEAFFGQGTRLTVV.

This clonotype was detected many times. The gene calls are TRBV6-4 and TRBJ1-2, with 8 bases that match TRBD1. V dropped 3 bases and J dropped 8; count of bases not matched to a gene: 8. This CDR3 has 14 amino acids. Germline CDR1 reads MRHNA; CDR2 reads SNTAGT. The CDR3 sequence: CASSDQGQGGGYTF. The CDR3 nucleotides are TGTGCCAGCAGTGATCAAGGACAGGGTGGGGGCTACACCTTC.

This clonotype was detected many times. The chain has TRBV7-9 and TRBJ2-5; no reliable D call. V was pared by 2 bases and J by 4 bases, with 8 bases between. CDR3 length equals 13 residues. Germline V gene sequence: CDR1 SEHNR, CDR2 FQNEAQ (reference sequence). The CDR3: CASSLNTGETQYF. Here the CDR3 DNA reads TGTGCCAGCAGCTTAAATACGGGAGAGACCCAGTACTTC.

J is TRBJ1-1 and V is TRBV7-8; TRBD1 is a possible D gene (6 bases). Trimming removed 5 bases from V and 1 base from J, with 17 bases in between. Per germline, CDR1 SGHVS and CDR2 FQNEAQ. The length of the CDR3 is 16 residues. The CDR3 nucleotides are TGTGCCAGCAGCCCCGGGACAAGGGGATCGAACACTGAAGCTTTCTTT. Residues: CASSPGTRGSNTEAFF.

This clonotype was observed a handful of times. V usage is TRBV5-1 and J usage is TRBJ1-4; TRBD1 aligns across 8 bases. The length of the CDR3 is 16 residues. Unmatched junction bases numbered 13, after V lost 4 bases and J lost 8 bases. Germline values: CDR1 SGHRS, CDR2 YFSETQ. DNA of the CDR3: TGCGCCAGCAGCCTTGGGGGACAGGATATGCGCGAAAAACTGTTTTTT. Translation: CASSLGGQDMREKLFF.

This clonotype was detected ten times or more. The gene calls are TRBV4-3 and TRBJ2-1, with D perhaps matching TRBD1 (5 bases). Between the trimmed V and J ends, which lost 2 bases and 7 bases, there was a span of 21 bases. Germline CDR1 is LGHNA and CDR2 is YSLEER. The CDR3 is 17 amino acids. The DNA of the CDR3 is TGCGCCAGCAGCCAATCGGCCGGCAGGGCCCCACTTAATGAGCAGTTCTTC. Its translation is CASSQSAGRAPLNEQFF.

This clonotype was counted many times. This rearrangement joins TRBV7-9 to TRBJ2-7; 8 bases fit TRBD1. The CDR3 consists of 14 residues. The V gene end was trimmed by 1 base and the J gene end by 1 base; junction bases not matched to a gene: 0. The germline gives CDR1 SEHNR, CDR2 FQNEAQ (reference sequence). This chain's CDR3 is CASSLGTGSYEQYF. Written as DNA, the CDR3 is TGTGCCAGCAGCTTAGGGACAGGGTCCTACGAGCAGTACTTC. The full variable domain, rest sourced from reference TRBV7-9 and TRBJ2-7, is DTGVSQNPRHKITKRGQNVTFRCDPISEHNRLYWYRQTLGQGPEFLTYFQNEAQLEKSRLLSDRFSAERPKGSFSTLEIQRTEQGDSAMYLCASSLGTGSYEQYFGPGTRLTVT.

The gene calls are TRBV28 and TRBJ1-5; no clear D. Trimming pared 3 bases from V and 7 bases from J, leaving 13 bases between. CDR1 is MDHEN and CDR2 is SYDVKM in the germline V gene. The CDR3 is 14 residues long. CDR3 residues: CASSLVSLNQPQHF. DNA of the CDR3: TGTGCCAGCAGTTTGGTCAGCCTTAACCAGCCCCAGCATTTT.

This clonotype has just a few counts. This sequence joins TRBV6-5 and TRBJ2-1, with D possibly being TRBD2 (6 bases). Germline V gives CDR1 MNHEY, CDR2 SVGAGI. V gave up 6 bases and J gave up 0 bases, with 15 bases separating them. The CDR3 spans 16 residues. Here the CDR3 DNA reads TGTGCCAGCAGATCAACCGGGACTGCCTCCTACAATGAGCAGTTCTTC. It codes for CASRSTGTASYNEQFF.

This clonotype was recorded many times. The chain is built from TRBV4-2 and TRBJ2-5; 12 bases are shared with TRBD2. J gave up 5 bases and V 0 bases, and 10 bases lay outside the gene matches. CDR1 is LGHNA and CDR2 is YNFKEQ in the germline V gene. This CDR3 contains 18 residues. CDR3 region: CASSQEETSGGLRETQYF. The CDR3 nucleotides read TGTGCCAGCAGCCAAGAAGAGACTAGCGGGGGTCTCCGGGAGACCCAGTACTTC.

This chain uses TRBV5-1 with TRBJ2-7; no clear D. This CDR3 is built from 15 residues. Per the germline V gene, CDR1 is SGHRS and CDR2 is YFSETQ. Trimming cost V 0 bases and J 2 bases, with 12 bases left between them. Here the CDR3 reads CASSLAGSETYEQYF. The CDR3 DNA is TGCGCCAGCAGCTTGGCCGGTTCAGAGACCTACGAGCAGTACTTC.

This clonotype was counted a few times. The gene calls are TRBV10-3 and TRBJ2-5, with D possibly TRBD2 on 5 matching bases. Trimming removed 8 bases from V and 0 bases from J, with 7 bases in between. Looked up from germline, CDR1 is ENHRY and CDR2 is SYGVKD. This CDR3 spans 12 amino acids. CDR3 loop: CAISTNQETQYF. The CDR3 coding sequence is TGTGCCATCTCGACTAACCAAGAGACCCAGTACTTC.

This clonotype showed up just a few times. The V gene is TRBV5-1, the J gene TRBJ1-1; D unresolved. CDR3 length: 12 residues. Germline V gene data show CDR1 as SGHRS and CDR2 as YFSETQ. The V end lost 5 bases, the J end lost 0 bases, and 5 bases lay between the germline ends. The CDR3 loop reads CASRQMNTEAFF. The CDR3 nucleotides read TGCGCCAGCAGGCAGATGAACACTGAAGCTTTCTTT.

This rearrangement joins TRBV30 to TRBJ2-7; 7 bases match TRBD2. J gave up 3 bases and V 5 bases, and 13 bases lay outside the gene matches. The CDR3 has 15 amino acids. Germline loops: CDR1 GTSNPN, CDR2 SVGIG (reference sequence). The CDR3 nucleotides are TGTGCCTGGGGTAGCGGGTCCGGGGTTTACTACGAGCAGTACTTC. This encodes CAWGSGSGVYYEQYF.

The chain has TRBV19 and TRBJ2-6; unclear D gene. The length of the CDR3 is 19 residues. V lost 7 bases to trimming and J lost 1 base, with 23 bases between them. The germline gives CDR1 LNHDA, CDR2 SQIVND (reference sequence). CDR3 sequence (DNA): TGTGCCAGTACCCCAAGGCTGAGTTCACGAACGTCTGGGGCCAACGTCCTGACTTTC. It translates to CASTPRLSSRTSGANVLTF.

The CDR3 coding sequence is TGTGCCAGCAGTTACAGGGAAGTAAATTCACCCCTCCACTTT. Translation gives CASSYREVNSPLHF. The chain links TRBV6-5 to TRBJ1-6; no clear D gene. V dropped 2 bases and J dropped 7 bases, with 9 bases sitting between them. Germline V gives CDR1 MNHEY, CDR2 SVGAGI. The CDR3 extends over 14 amino acids.